This is a list of T cell receptor beta chains from one sample in a study of blood T cell repertoires in COVID-19. Produced via immunoSEQ multiplex PCR; TCRdb's table is partial and in-frame only. The sample records around 60,000 clones, roughly 90% being singletons. The sequenced material came from peripheral blood. Receptors were obtained from a woman older than 75 with acute or convalescent COVID-19. The CDR3 runs from the conserved cysteine through the conserved F or W. The order of the fields is J gene, clone size, D gene, V gene, CDR3 protein, CDR3 DNA. A D gene is named only where the DNA matches it firmly. The size field is filled for only some rows; it gives once, few, many or a size class.

j_call: TRBJ1-2
clone_size: .
d_call: .
v_call: TRBV15
cdr3_aa: CATSRDLAQPQGYTF
cdr3_nt: TGTGCCACCAGCAGAGATCTGGCACAGCCTCAGGGCTACACCTTC

j_call: TRBJ1-1
clone_size: few
d_call: .
v_call: TRBV7-9
cdr3_aa: CASSHISRGSSESFF
cdr3_nt: TGTGCCAGCAGCCACATAAGTAGGGGATCTTCGGAATCTTTCTTT

j_call: TRBJ1-2
clone_size: .
d_call: TRBD1
v_call: TRBV5-1
cdr3_aa: CASSARYRGGDYGYTF
cdr3_nt: TGCGCCAGCAGCGCGCGTTACAGGGGGGGCGACTATGGCTACACCTTC

j_call: TRBJ2-5
clone_size: once
d_call: TRBD1
v_call: TRBV7-3
cdr3_aa: CASSQGAEETQYF
cdr3_nt: TGTGCCAGCAGCCAGGGGGCGGAAGAGACCCAGTACTTC

j_call: TRBJ1-2
clone_size: .
d_call: TRBD1
v_call: TRBV6-5
cdr3_aa: CASSLRDRVHGYTF
cdr3_nt: TGTGCCAGCAGCCTCCGGGACAGGGTTCATGGCTACACCTTC

j_call: TRBJ2-1
clone_size: few
d_call: .
v_call: TRBV19
cdr3_aa: CASTDSPGLRYNEQFF
cdr3_nt: TGTGCCAGTACTGACTCCCCGGGACTGAGATACAATGAGCAGTTCTTC

j_call: TRBJ1-3
clone_size: .
d_call: .
v_call: TRBV6-5
cdr3_aa: CASSYAPGSGNTIYF
cdr3_nt: TGTGCCAGCAGTTACGCCCCAGGCTCTGGAAACACCATATATTTT

j_call: TRBJ1-2
clone_size: .
d_call: .
v_call: TRBV6-5
cdr3_aa: CASREGYGQGLGYTF
cdr3_nt: TGTGCCAGCAGGGAGGGGTATGGGCAGGGCTTGGGCTACACCTTC

j_call: TRBJ2-5
clone_size: .
d_call: .
v_call: TRBV3-1/TRBV3-2
cdr3_aa: CASSPQLGQYQETQYF
cdr3_nt: TGTGCCAGCAGCCCCCAACTGGGCCAGTACCAAGAGACCCAGTACTTC

j_call: TRBJ2-2
clone_size: .
d_call: TRBD2
v_call: TRBV12-3/TRBV12-4
cdr3_aa: CASRRGGSGELFF
cdr3_nt: TGTGCCAGCAGGCGGGGGGGTTCCGGGGAGCTGTTTTTT